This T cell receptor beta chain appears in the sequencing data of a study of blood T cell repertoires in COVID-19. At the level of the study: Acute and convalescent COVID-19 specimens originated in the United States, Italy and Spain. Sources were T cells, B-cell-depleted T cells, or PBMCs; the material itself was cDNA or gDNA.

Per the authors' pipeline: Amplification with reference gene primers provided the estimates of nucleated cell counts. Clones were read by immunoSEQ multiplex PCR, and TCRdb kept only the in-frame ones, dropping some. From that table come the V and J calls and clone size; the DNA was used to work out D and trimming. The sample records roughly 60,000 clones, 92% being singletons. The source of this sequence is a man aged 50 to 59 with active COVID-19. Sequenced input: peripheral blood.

The CDR3 spells CASSLSGRVGQPQHF. CDR3 bases: TGTGCCAGCAGTTTATCCGGCAGGGTTGGGCAGCCCCAGCATTTT. The chain couples TRBV28 to TRBJ1-5, with D tentatively TRBD1 (5 bases). Trimming removed 1 base from V and 7 bases from J, with 14 bases in between. Germline CDR1 and CDR2: MDHEN and SYDVKM. The CDR3 is 15 amino acids.